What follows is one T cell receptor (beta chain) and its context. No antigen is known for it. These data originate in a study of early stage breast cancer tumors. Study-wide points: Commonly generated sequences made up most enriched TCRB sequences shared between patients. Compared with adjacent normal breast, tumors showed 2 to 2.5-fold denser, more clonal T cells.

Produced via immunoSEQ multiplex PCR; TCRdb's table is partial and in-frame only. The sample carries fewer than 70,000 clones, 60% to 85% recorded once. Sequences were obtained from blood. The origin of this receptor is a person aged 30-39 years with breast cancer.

Written as DNA, the CDR3 is TGTGCCAGCAGCCAAGTCCTGGGCCAGGGGATCATCTTCCATACGCAGTATTTT. It codes for CASSQVLGQGIIFHTQYF. The chain links TRBV14 to TRBJ2-3; tentatively, D is TRBD1 (6 bases). CDR3 length: 18 amino acids. Trimming removed 1 base from V and 7 bases from J, with 24 bases in between. CDR1 SGHDN and CDR2 FVKESK come from the germline V gene.